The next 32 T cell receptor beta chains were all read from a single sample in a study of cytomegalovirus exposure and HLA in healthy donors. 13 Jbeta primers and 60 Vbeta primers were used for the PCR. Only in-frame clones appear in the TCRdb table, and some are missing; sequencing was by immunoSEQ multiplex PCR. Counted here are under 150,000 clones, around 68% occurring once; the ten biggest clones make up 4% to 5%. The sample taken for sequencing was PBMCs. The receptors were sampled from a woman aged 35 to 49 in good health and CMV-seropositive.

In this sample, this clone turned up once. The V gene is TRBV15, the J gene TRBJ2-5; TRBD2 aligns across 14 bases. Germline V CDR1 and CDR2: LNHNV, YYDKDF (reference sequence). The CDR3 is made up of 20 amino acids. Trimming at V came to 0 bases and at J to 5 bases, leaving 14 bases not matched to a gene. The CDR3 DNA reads TGTGCCACCAGCAGAGAAAGCCCCAGACTAGCGGGGGGGCCGATGGAGACCCAGTACTTC. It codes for CATSRESPRLAGGPMETQYF. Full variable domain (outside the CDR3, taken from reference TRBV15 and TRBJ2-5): DAMVIQNPRYQVTQFGKPVTLSCSQTLNHNVMYWYQQKSSQAPKLLFHYYDKDFNNEADTPDNFQSRRPNTSFCFLDIRSPGLGDTAMYLCATSRESPRLAGGPMETQYFGPGTRLLVL.

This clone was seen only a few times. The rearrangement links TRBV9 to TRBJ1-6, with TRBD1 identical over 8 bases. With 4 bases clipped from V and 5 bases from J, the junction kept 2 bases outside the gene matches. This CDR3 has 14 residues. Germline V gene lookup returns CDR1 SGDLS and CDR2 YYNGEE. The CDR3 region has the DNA TGTGCCAGCAGCTCGACAGGGGATAATTCACCCCTCCACTTT. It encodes CASSSTGDNSPLHF. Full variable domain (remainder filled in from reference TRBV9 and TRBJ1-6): DSGVTQTPKHLITATGQRVTLRCSPRSGDLSVYWYQQSLDQGLQFLIQYYNGEERAKGNILERFSAQQFPDLHSELNLSSLELGDSALYFCASSSTGDNSPLHFGNGTRLTVT.

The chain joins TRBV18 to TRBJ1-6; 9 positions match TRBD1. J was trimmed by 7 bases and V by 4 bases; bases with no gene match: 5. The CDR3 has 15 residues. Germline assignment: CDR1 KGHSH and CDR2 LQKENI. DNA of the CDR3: TGTGCCAGCTCACTTCGGACAGGGGAAAATTCACCCCTCCACTTT. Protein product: CASSLRTGENSPLHF.

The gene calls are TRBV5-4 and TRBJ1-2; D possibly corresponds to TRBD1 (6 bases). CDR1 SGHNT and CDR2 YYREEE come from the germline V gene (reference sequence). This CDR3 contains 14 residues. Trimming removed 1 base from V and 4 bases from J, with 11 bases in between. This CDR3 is CASSLTGMGYGYTF. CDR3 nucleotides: TGTGCCAGCAGCTTGACAGGGATGGGCTATGGCTACACCTTC. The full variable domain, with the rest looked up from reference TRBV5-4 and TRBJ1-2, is ETGVTQSPTHLIKTRGQQVTLRCSSQSGHNTVSWYQQALGQGPQFIFQYYREEENGRGNFPPRFSGLQFPNYSSELNVNALELDDSALYLCASSLTGMGYGYTFGSGTRLTVV.

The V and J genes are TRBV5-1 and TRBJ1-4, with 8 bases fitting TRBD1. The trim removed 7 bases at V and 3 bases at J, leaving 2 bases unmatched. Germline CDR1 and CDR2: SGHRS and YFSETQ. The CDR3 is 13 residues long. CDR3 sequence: CASQGAPNEKLFF. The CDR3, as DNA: TGCGCCAGCCAGGGGGCCCCTAATGAAAAACTGTTTTTT.

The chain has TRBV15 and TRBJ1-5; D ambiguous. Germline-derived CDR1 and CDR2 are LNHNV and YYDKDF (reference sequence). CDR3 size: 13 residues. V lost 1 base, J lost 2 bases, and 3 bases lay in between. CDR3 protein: CATSRVGNQPQHF. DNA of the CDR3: TGTGCCACCAGCAGAGTAGGCAATCAGCCCCAGCATTTT.

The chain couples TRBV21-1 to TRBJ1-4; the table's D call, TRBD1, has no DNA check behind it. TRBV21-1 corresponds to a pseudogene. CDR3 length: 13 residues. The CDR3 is CARRDRENEKLFF. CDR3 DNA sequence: TGTGCCAGAAGGGACAGAGAAAATGAAAAACTGTTTTTT.

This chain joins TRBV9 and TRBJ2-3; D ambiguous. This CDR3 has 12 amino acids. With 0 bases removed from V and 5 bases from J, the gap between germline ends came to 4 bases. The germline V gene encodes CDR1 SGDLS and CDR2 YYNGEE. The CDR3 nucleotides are TGTGCCAGCAGCGTAGATCAAGATACGCAGTATTTT. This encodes CASSVDQDTQYF.

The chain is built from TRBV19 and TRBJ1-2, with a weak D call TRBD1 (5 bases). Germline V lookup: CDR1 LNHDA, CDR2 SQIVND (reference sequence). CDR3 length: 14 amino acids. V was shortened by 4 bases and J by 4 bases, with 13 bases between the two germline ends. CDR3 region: CASSTPAGLYGYTF. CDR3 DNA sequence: TGTGCCAGTAGTACCCCGGCGGGACTCTATGGCTACACCTTC.

CDR3: CASRTGPTDTQYF. The DNA of the CDR3 is TGTGCCAGCAGAACAGGGCCCACAGATACGCAGTATTTT. The chain is built from TRBV6-1 and TRBJ2-3, with a tentative D call TRBD1 (6 bases). With 6 bases removed from V and 2 bases from J, the gap between germline ends came to 9 bases. Per the germline V gene, CDR1 is MNHNS and CDR2 is SASEGT. This CDR3 spans 13 amino acids.

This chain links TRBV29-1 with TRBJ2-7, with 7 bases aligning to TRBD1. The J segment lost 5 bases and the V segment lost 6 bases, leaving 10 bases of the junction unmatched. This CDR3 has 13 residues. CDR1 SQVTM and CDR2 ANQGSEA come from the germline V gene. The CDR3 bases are TGCAGCGTCAATGACAGGGTGGGTGACGAGCAGTACTTC. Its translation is CSVNDRVGDEQYF.

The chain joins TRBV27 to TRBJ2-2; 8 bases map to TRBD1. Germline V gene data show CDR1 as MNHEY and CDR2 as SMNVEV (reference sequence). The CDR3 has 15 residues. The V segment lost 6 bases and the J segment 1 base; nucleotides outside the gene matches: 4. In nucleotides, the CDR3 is TGTGCCAGCAGGGGCAGGGGGCTGAACACCGGGGAGCTGTTTTTT. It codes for CASRGRGLNTGELFF.

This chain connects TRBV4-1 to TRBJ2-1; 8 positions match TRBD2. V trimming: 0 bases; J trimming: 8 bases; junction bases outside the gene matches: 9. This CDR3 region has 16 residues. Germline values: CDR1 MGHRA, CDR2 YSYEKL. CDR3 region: CASSQEAAGAWDEQFF. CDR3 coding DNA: TGCGCCAGCAGCCAAGAAGCAGCGGGAGCGTGGGATGAGCAGTTCTTC.

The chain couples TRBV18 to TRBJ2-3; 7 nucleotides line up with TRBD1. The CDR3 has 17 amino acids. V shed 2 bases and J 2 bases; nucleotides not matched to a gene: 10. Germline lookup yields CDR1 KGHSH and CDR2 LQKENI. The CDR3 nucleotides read TGTGCCAGCTCACCAAGGCCGGGACAGAGAGTCACAGATACGCAGTATTTT. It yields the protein CASSPRPGQRVTDTQYF.

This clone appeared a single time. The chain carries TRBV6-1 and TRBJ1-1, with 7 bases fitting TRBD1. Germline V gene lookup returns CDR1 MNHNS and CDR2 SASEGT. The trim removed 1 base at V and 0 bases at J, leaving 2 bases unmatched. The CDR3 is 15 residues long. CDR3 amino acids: CASSEGGQMNTEAFF. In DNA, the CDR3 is TGTGCCAGCAGTGAAGGGGGACAGATGAACACTGAAGCTTTCTTT.

The CDR3 is CASSLEEGKNIQYF. CDR3 nucleotide sequence: TGCGCCAGCAGCTTGGAGGAGGGTAAAAACATTCAGTACTTC. This chain connects TRBV5-1 to TRBJ2-4; D is possibly TRBD2 (6 bases). Germline CDR1 reads SGHRS; CDR2 reads YFSETQ. V lost 0 bases to trimming and J lost 4 bases, with 8 bases between them. CDR3 length: 14 residues.

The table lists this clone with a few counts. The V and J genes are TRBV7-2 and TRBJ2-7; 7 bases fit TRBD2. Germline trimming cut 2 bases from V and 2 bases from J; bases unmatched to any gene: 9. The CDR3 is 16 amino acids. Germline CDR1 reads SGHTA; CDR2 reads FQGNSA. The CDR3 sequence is CASSLQSGVLPYEQYF. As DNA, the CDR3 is TGTGCCAGCAGCTTACAGAGCGGGGTCTTGCCCTACGAGCAGTACTTC. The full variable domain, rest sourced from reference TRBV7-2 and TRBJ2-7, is GAGVSQSPSNKVTEKGKDVELRCDPISGHTALYWYRQSLGQGLEFLIYFQGNSAPDKSGLPSDRFSAERTGGSVSTLTIQRTQQEDSAVYLCASSLQSGVLPYEQYFGPGTRLTVT.

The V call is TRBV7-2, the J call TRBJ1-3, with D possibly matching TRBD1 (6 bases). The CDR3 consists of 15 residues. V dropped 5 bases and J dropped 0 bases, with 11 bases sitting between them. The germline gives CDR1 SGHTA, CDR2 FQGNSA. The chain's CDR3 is CASSPTGDSGNTIYF. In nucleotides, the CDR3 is TGTGCCAGCAGCCCGACAGGAGACTCTGGAAACACCATATATTTT.

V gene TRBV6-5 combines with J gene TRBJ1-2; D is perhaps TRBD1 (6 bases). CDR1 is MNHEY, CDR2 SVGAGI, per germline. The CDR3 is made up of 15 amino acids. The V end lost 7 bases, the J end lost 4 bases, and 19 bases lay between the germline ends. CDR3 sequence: CASTLRQDLSYGYTF. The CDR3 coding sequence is TGTGCCAGCACCCTAAGACAGGACCTCTCCTATGGCTACACCTTC.

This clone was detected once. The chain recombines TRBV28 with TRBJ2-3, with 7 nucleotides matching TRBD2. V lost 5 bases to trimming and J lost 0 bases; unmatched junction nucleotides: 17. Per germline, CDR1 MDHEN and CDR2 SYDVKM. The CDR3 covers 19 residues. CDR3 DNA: TGTGCCAGCAGTGGGGAGGGCGGGAGAATGCCTTCTAGCACAGATACGCAGTATTTT. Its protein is CASSGEGGRMPSSTDTQYF.

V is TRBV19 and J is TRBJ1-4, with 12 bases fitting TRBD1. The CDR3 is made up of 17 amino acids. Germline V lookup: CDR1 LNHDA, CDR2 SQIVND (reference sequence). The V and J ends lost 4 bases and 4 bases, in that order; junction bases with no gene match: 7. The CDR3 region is CASSRGQGATLNEKLFF. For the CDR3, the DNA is TGTGCCAGTAGTAGGGGACAGGGGGCGACCCTTAATGAAAAACTGTTTTTT.

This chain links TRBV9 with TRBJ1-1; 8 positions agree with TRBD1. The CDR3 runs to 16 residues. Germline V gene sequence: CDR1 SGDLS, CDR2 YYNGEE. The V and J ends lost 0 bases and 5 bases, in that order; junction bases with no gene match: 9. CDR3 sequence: CASSVGNQGAHTEAFF. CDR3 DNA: TGTGCCAGCAGCGTAGGGAACCAGGGGGCGCATACTGAAGCTTTCTTT. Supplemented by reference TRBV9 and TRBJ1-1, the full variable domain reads DSGVTQTPKHLITATGQRVTLRCSPRSGDLSVYWYQQSLDQGLQFLIQYYNGEERAKGNILERFSAQQFPDLHSELNLSSLELGDSALYFCASSVGNQGAHTEAFFGQGTRLTVV.

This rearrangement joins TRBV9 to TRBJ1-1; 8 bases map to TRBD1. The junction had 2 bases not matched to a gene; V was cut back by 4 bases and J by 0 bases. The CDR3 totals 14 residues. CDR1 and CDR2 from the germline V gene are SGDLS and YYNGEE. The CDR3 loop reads CASSSGGMNTEAFF. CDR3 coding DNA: TGTGCCAGCAGCTCAGGGGGCATGAACACTGAAGCTTTCTTT.

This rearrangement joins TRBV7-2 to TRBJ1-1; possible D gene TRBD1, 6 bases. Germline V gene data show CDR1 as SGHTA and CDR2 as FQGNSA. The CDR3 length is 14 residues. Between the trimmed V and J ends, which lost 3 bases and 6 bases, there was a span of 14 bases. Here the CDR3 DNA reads TGTGCCAGCAGCTTTTGGGCAGGGGCCCCTGAAGCTTTCTTT. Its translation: CASSFWAGAPEAFF.

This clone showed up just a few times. The CDR3 nucleotides read TGTGCCAGCTCACCAGGGGCGGGGAGTGAAAAACTGTTTTTT. Its protein is CASSPGAGSEKLFF. The chain uses TRBV18 and TRBJ1-4; maybe TRBD1 (5 bases). Per germline, CDR1 KGHSH and CDR2 LQKENI. The V gene lost 2 bases and the J gene lost 7 bases, with 11 bases spanning the gap. This CDR3 comprises 14 residues.

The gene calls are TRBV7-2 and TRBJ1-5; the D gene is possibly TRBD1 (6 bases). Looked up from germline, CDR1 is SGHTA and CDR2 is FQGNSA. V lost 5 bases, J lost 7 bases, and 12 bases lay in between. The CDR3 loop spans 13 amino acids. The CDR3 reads CASSGGREQPQHF. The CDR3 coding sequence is TGTGCCAGCAGCGGGGGCAGGGAGCAGCCCCAGCATTTT.

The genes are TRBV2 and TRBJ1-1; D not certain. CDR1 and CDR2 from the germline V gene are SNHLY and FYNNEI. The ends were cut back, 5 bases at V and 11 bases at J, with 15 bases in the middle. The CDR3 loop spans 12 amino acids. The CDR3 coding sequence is TGTGCCAGCAGTTTGATCGTTGGGCATGCTTTCTTT. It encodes CASSLIVGHAFF.

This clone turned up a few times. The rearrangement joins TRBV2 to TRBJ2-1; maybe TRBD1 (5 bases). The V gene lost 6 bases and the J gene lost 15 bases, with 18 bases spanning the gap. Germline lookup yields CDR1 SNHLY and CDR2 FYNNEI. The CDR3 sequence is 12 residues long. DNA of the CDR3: TGTGCCAGCAGGGATAATAGACAGTTGTGGTTCTTC. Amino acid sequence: CASRDNRQLWFF.

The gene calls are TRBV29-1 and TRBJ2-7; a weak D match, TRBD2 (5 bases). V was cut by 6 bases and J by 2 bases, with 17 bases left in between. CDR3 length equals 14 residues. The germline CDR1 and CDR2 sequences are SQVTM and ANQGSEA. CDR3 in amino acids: CSVYAPDSAYEQYF. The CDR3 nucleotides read TGCAGCGTATACGCCCCGGACTCGGCCTACGAGCAGTACTTC.

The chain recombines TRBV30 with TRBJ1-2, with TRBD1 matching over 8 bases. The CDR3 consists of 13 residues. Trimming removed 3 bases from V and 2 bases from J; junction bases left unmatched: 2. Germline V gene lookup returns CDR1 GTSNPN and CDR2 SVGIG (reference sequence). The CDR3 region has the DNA TGTGCCTGGAGCCGGACAGGGAACTATGGCTACACCTTC. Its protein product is CAWSRTGNYGYTF.

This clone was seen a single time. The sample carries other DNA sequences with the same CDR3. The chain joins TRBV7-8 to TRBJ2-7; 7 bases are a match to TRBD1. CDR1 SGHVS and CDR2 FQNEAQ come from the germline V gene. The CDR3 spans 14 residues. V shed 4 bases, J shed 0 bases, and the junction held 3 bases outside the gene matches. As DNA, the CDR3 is TGTGCCAGCAGCTCACAGGGGTCCTCCTACGAGCAGTACTTC. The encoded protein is CASSSQGSSYEQYF.

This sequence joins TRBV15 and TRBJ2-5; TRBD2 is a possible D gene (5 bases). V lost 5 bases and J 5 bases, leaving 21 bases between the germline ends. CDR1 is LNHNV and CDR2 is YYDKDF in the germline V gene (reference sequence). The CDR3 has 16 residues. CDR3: CATSWRKGMVVETQYF. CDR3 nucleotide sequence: TGTGCCACCAGCTGGAGGAAGGGAATGGTTGTGGAGACCCAGTACTTC.